One and the same sample provided the 28 T cell receptor beta chains below, sequenced in a study of blood T cell repertoires in COVID-19. Sequencing used immunoSEQ multiplex PCR; TCRdb keeps in-frame clones, though not all of them. In the table there are a few hundred thousand clones, about 91% of which are singletons. Input material: peripheral blood. The receptors come from an older man with acute or convalescent COVID-19.

The chain joins TRBV28 to TRBJ2-5, with D perhaps matching TRBD1 (5 bases). This CDR3 has 15 amino acids. V dropped 7 bases and J dropped 1 base, with 16 bases sitting between them. CDR1 MDHEN and CDR2 SYDVKM come from the germline V gene. Here the CDR3 DNA reads TGTGCCAGCAAAATAGGACAATCGGTCCAAGAGACCCAGTACTTC. Amino acids: CASKIGQSVQETQYF.

This chain connects TRBV14 to TRBJ1-6; D not resolved. CDR1 SGHDN and CDR2 FVKESK come from the germline V gene. CDR3 length equals 15 residues. The germline V and J ends were trimmed by 1 base and 9 bases, with 13 bases remaining between them. The DNA of the CDR3 is TGTGCCAGCAGCCAAGGCCTCCCGGGTCGTTCACCCCTCCACTTT. Its protein is CASSQGLPGRSPLHF.

This sequence joins TRBV15 and TRBJ2-7, with 7 bases aligning to TRBD1. The germline V gene has CDR1 LNHNV and CDR2 YYDKDF (reference sequence). V was pared by 6 bases and J by 5 bases, with 10 bases of the junction left unmatched. This CDR3 comprises 14 residues. The CDR3 DNA is TGTGCCACCAGTAGGACTCAGGGGGTCGACGAGCAGTACTTC. Translated: CATSRTQGVDEQYF.

The CDR3 loop is CASSPGSASYEQYF. The CDR3 bases are TGTGCCAGCTCACCAGGATCAGCGTCCTACGAGCAGTACTTC. The chain joins TRBV18 to TRBJ2-7, with D unclear. CDR1 is KGHSH, CDR2 LQKENI, per germline. CDR3 length equals 14 residues. V was shortened by 2 bases and J by 1 base, with 9 bases between the two germline ends.

The V gene is TRBV28, the J gene TRBJ1-1, with D possibly being TRBD1 (5 bases). V lost 6 bases, J lost 0 bases, and 17 bases lay in between. The CDR3 is 16 amino acids. Germline V gene lookup returns CDR1 MDHEN and CDR2 SYDVKM. The CDR3 sequence: CASRAVDGAVNTEAFF. Written as DNA, the CDR3 is TGTGCCAGCAGGGCGGTCGATGGGGCAGTGAACACTGAAGCTTTCTTT.

The chain has TRBV6-2 or TRBV6-3 and TRBJ2-5; TRBD2 is a possible D gene (6 bases). The CDR3 has 15 amino acids. The V gene's germline CDR1 is MNHEY and CDR2 SVGEGT. V was cut by 5 bases and J by 3 bases, with 16 bases left in between. CDR3 residues: CASSDYRGIKETQYF. Written as DNA, the CDR3 is TGTGCCAGCAGTGACTACCGCGGGATAAAAGAGACCCAGTACTTC.

The chain links TRBV6-5 to TRBJ1-1; no firm D call. The ends were cut back, 7 bases at V and 5 bases at J, with 11 bases in the middle. CDR3 length equals 12 residues. Germline V gives CDR1 MNHEY, CDR2 SVGAGI. The CDR3 DNA is TGTGCCAGCAAGAGGTCTACAACTGAAGCTTTCTTT. Translating gives CASKRSTTEAFF.

V gene TRBV19 combines with J gene TRBJ1-5, with a weak D call TRBD1 (6 bases). The CDR3 runs to 15 residues. With 6 bases removed from V and 3 bases from J, the gap between germline ends came to 15 bases. The germline V gene encodes CDR1 LNHDA and CDR2 SQIVND (reference sequence). The CDR3 DNA is TGTGCCAGTAGACCAATGGACAGTTCCAATCAGCCCCAGCATTTT. This encodes CASRPMDSSNQPQHF.

The rearrangement links TRBV6-5 to TRBJ1-5; tentative D call: TRBD1 (5 bases). CDR1 is MNHEY and CDR2 is SVGAGI in the germline V gene. This CDR3 comprises 13 residues. Between the trimmed V and J ends, which lost 6 bases and 8 bases, there was a span of 14 bases. The CDR3 spells CASRYDSSKPQHF. The DNA for the CDR3 is TGTGCCAGCAGATACGACAGCTCAAAGCCCCAGCATTTT.

J is TRBJ1-6 and V is TRBV4-3; no clear D. The CDR3 loop spans 17 amino acids. Deletions cut 0 bases from V and 0 bases from J, with 9 bases between. CDR1 is LGHNA and CDR2 is YSLEER in the germline V gene. The CDR3 coding sequence is TGCGCCAGCAGCCAAGATTGGCGGATCTCCTATAATTCACCCCTCCACTTT. It yields the protein CASSQDWRISYNSPLHF.

This rearrangement joins TRBV27 to TRBJ1-1; possible D gene TRBD1, 6 bases. Per germline, CDR1 MNHEY and CDR2 SMNVEV (reference sequence). This CDR3 comprises 14 residues. Trimming pared 3 bases from V and 1 base from J, leaving 9 bases between. For the CDR3, the DNA is TGTGCCAGCAGTTTGTTAGGGGGGAACACTGAAGCTTTCTTT. Amino acid sequence: CASSLLGGNTEAFF.

CDR3 residues: CASSLASGGVNTEAFF. The CDR3 coding sequence is TGCGCCAGCAGCTTGGCCTCGGGCGGGGTGAACACTGAAGCTTTCTTT. The J gene is TRBJ1-1, the V gene TRBV5-1, with D unresolved. Trimming took 0 bases from V and 0 from J, leaving 12 bases between them. The CDR3 length is 16 residues. Germline lookup yields CDR1 SGHRS and CDR2 YFSETQ.

The rearrangement links TRBV5-1 to TRBJ2-5, with 7 bases fitting TRBD1. CDR3 length: 16 residues. CDR1 is SGHRS, CDR2 YFSETQ, per germline. V trimming: 3 bases; J trimming: 4 bases; junction bases outside the gene matches: 12. The CDR3 DNA reads TGCGCCAGCAGCTCTACGGCCAGGGGGTCTGGAGAGACCCAGTACTTC. Translated, it gives CASSSTARGSGETQYF. Drawing the rest from reference TRBV5-1 and TRBJ2-5, the complete variable domain is KAGVTQTPRYLIKTRGQQVTLSCSPISGHRSVSWYQQTPGQGLQFLFEYFSETQRNKGNFPGRFSGRQFSNSRSEMNVSTLELGDSALYLCASSSTARGSGETQYFGPGTRLLVL.

The chain uses TRBV19 and TRBJ1-1; weak D call: TRBD1 (6 bases). The V end lost 4 bases, the J end lost 2 bases, and 11 bases lay between the germline ends. This CDR3 contains 14 residues. Germline CDR1 and CDR2: LNHDA and SQIVND (reference sequence). CDR3 residues: CASSKGDTNTEAFF. The CDR3, as DNA: TGTGCCAGTAGTAAGGGGGACACAAACACTGAAGCTTTCTTT.

This chain connects TRBV27 to TRBJ1-2, with D perhaps matching TRBD1 (6 bases). Trimming shortened V by 2 bases and J by 5 bases, and 15 bases separated the two germline ends. The CDR3 runs 15 residues. CDR1 MNHEY and CDR2 SMNVEV come from the germline V gene (reference sequence). The CDR3 is CASSLGGGARYGYTF. DNA for the CDR3: TGTGCCAGCAGTTTAGGGGGGGGCGCGCGATATGGCTACACCTTC.

This clone was counted a few times. This sequence joins TRBV9 and TRBJ2-1; unclear D gene. The length of the CDR3 is 16 residues. Germline-derived CDR1 and CDR2 are SGDLS and YYNGEE. Trimming shortened V by 0 bases and J by 1 base, and 11 bases separated the two germline ends. The CDR3 sequence is CASSVASDSSYNEQFF. CDR3 nucleotide sequence: TGTGCCAGCAGCGTAGCATCCGACTCATCCTACAATGAGCAGTTCTTC.

The chain has TRBV7-2 and TRBJ2-3; TRBD1 aligns across 12 bases. Germline-derived CDR1 and CDR2 are SGHTA and FQGNSA. V trimming: 1 base; J trimming: 4 bases; junction bases outside the gene matches: 6. CDR3 size: 17 residues. The CDR3 DNA sequence: TGTGCCAGCAGCTTAGGACCCGGGACAGGGGGCCCAGATACGCAGTATTTT. It yields the protein CASSLGPGTGGPDTQYF.

This chain connects TRBV7-6 to TRBJ2-7, with D possibly being TRBD1 (5 bases). The germline V gene has CDR1 SGHVS and CDR2 FNYEAQ. CDR3 length: 14 amino acids. With 3 bases removed from V and 2 bases from J, the gap between germline ends came to 11 bases. CDR3 residues: CASSFPGKPYEQYF. The DNA for the CDR3 is TGTGCCAGCAGCTTTCCAGGGAAACCCTACGAGCAGTACTTC.

The genes are TRBV27 and TRBJ1-2; maybe TRBD1 (6 bases). There are 13 residues in the CDR3. The V end was cut by 5 bases, the J end by 3 bases, with 10 bases between. The germline gives CDR1 MNHEY, CDR2 SMNVEV (reference sequence). CDR3 coding DNA: TGTGCCAGCAGTGTACAGGGTGACTATGGCTACACCTTC. It specifies CASSVQGDYGYTF.

This chain links TRBV5-1 with TRBJ2-5; the D gene is possibly TRBD1 (5 bases). V lost 4 bases, J lost 5 bases, and 15 bases lay in between. CDR1 is SGHRS and CDR2 is YFSETQ in the germline V gene. CDR3 length: 14 residues. The CDR3 DNA reads as TGCGCCAGCAGCCAGCAGGGAAGGGTTGAGACCCAGTACTTC. Protein product: CASSQQGRVETQYF. Full variable domain (remainder filled in from reference TRBV5-1 and TRBJ2-5): KAGVTQTPRYLIKTRGQQVTLSCSPISGHRSVSWYQQTPGQGLQFLFEYFSETQRNKGNFPGRFSGRQFSNSRSEMNVSTLELGDSALYLCASSQQGRVETQYFGPGTRLLVL.

CDR3 nucleotide sequence: TGTGCCAGCAGTTACCAACAGTTTTCTGGAAACACCATATATTTT. Residues: CASSYQQFSGNTIYF. The rearrangement joins TRBV6-6 to TRBJ1-3; D not certain. There are 15 residues in the CDR3. Germline lookup yields CDR1 MNHNY and CDR2 SVGAGI (reference sequence). The germline V and J ends were trimmed by 2 bases and 1 base, with 9 bases remaining between them.

V gene TRBV7-9 combines with J gene TRBJ2-5, with a possible D match to TRBD2 (6 bases). The CDR3 has 13 amino acids. Germline CDR1 SEHNR, CDR2 FQNEAQ (reference sequence). V was clipped by 11 bases and J by 3 bases, with 16 bases between them. CDR3 DNA sequence: TGTGCCCCTAAACGGGGAGGAGAAGAGACCCAGTACTTC. As protein: CAPKRGGEETQYF.

Comments on this clone: At the DNA level, this CDR3 is encoded by other sequences in the same sample as well. The chain recombines TRBV18 with TRBJ2-7; D gene uncertain. CDR1 and CDR2 (germline): KGHSH, LQKENI. This CDR3 has 14 amino acids. Trimming took 2 bases from V and 0 from J, leaving 8 bases between them. The CDR3 is CASSPAASSYEQYF. In DNA, the CDR3 is TGTGCCAGCTCACCAGCTGCTAGCTCCTACGAGCAGTACTTC. The full variable domain, in which reference TRBV18 and TRBJ2-7 provide the parts outside the CDR3, is NAGVMQNPRHLVRRRGQEARLRCSPMKGHSHVYWYRQLPEEGLKFMVYLQKENIIDESGMPKERFSAEFPKEGPSILRIQQVVRGDSAAYFCASSPAASSYEQYFGPGTRLTVT.

The chain links TRBV10-3 to TRBJ1-3; the D is unclear. Germline V gene data show CDR1 as ENHRY and CDR2 as SYGVKD. Trimming took 0 bases from V and 0 from J, leaving 3 bases between them. There are 14 residues in the CDR3. The CDR3 region is CAISESSSGNTIYF. The CDR3, as DNA: TGTGCCATCAGTGAGTCGAGCTCTGGAAACACCATATATTTT.

The chain uses TRBV14 and TRBJ2-1; no clear D. The V and J ends lost 6 bases and 3 bases respectively, with 15 bases between them. The CDR3 is 15 amino acids. Looked up from germline, CDR1 is SGHDN and CDR2 is FVKESK. CDR3 region: CASSKTSTGYNEQFF. The CDR3 region has the DNA TGTGCCAGCAGTAAGACTTCTACGGGCTACAATGAGCAGTTCTTC. Combining the CDR3 with reference TRBV14 and TRBJ2-1 gives the whole variable domain EAGVTQFPSHSVIEKGQTVTLRCDPISGHDNLYWYRRVMGKEIKFLLHFVKESKQDESGMPNNRFLAERTGGTYSTLKVQPAELEDSGVYFCASSKTSTGYNEQFFGPGTRLTVL.

The CDR3 region is CASSAIAGGANTGELFF. For the CDR3, the DNA is TGTGCCAGCAGCGCCATAGCGGGGGGGGCGAACACCGGGGAGCTGTTTTTT. The chain is built from TRBV9 and TRBJ2-2; 11 nucleotides agree with TRBD2. There are 17 residues in the CDR3. Trimming removed 3 bases from V and 0 bases from J; junction bases left unmatched: 4. Germline CDR1 and CDR2: SGDLS and YYNGEE.

The J gene is TRBJ1-5, the V gene TRBV4-3; tentatively, D is TRBD1 (6 bases). V was pared by 4 bases and J by 7 bases, with 17 bases between. Germline V CDR1 and CDR2: LGHNA, YSLEER. The CDR3 loop spans 15 amino acids. As DNA, the CDR3 is TGCGCCAGCAGCCTAAACAGGGTGGGGAGCCAGCCCCAGCATTTT. Amino acids: CASSLNRVGSQPQHF.

The chain has TRBV5-1 and TRBJ2-1; 10 positions agree with TRBD1. The junction had 11 bases not matched to a gene; V was cut back by 9 bases and J by 8 bases. The CDR3 is 14 residues long. Germline-derived CDR1 and CDR2 are SGHRS and YFSETQ. The CDR3 coding sequence is TGCGCCACCTCGTCCCGGGACAGGGGCGATGAGCAGTTCTTC. Amino acid sequence: CATSSRDRGDEQFF.